These 11 T cell receptor beta chains came from one sample sequenced in a study of blood T cell repertoires in COVID-19. The protocol was immunoSEQ multiplex PCR, while the TCRdb copy is restricted to in-frame clones and leaves out a portion. The table has about 270,000 clones, roughly 86% seen once; the top ten hold about 1%. The sample comprised PBMCs or T cells enriched from blood (not recorded which). Receptors originate from a woman aged 25 to 39 who had recovered from COVID-19.

The chain uses TRBV29-1 and TRBJ2-1; weak D call: TRBD1 (6 bases). The germline V and J ends were trimmed by 6 bases and 7 bases, with 16 bases remaining between them. The CDR3 has 13 residues. CDR1 and CDR2 from the germline V gene are SQVTM and ANQGSEA. The CDR3 sequence: CSVDRTANNEQFF. CDR3 bases: TGCAGCGTCGATCGGACAGCGAATAATGAGCAGTTCTTC.

The V call is TRBV5-6, the J call TRBJ2-5; 9 nucleotides line up with TRBD1. The CDR3 has 13 amino acids. The junction had 3 bases not matched to a gene; V was cut back by 4 bases and J by 5 bases. Germline V gives CDR1 SGHDT, CDR2 YYEEEE. CDR3 bases: TGTGCCAGCAGCAGGGACAGGGTTGAGACCCAGTACTTC. It codes for CASSRDRVETQYF.

The chain links TRBV4-1 to TRBJ1-1; 10 positions match TRBD1. The V gene end was trimmed by 2 bases and the J gene end by 7 bases; junction bases not matched to a gene: 7. Germline loops: CDR1 MGHRA, CDR2 YSYEKL. This CDR3 has 15 residues. The CDR3 DNA sequence: TGCGCCAGCAGCCAACCGGGACAGGGGCATAGTGAAGCTTTCTTT. It encodes CASSQPGQGHSEAFF.

The chain uses TRBV29-1 and TRBJ2-1, with 7 bases fitting TRBD2. CDR1 is SQVTM, CDR2 ANQGSEA, per germline. V shed 4 bases and J 0 bases; nucleotides not matched to a gene: 3. This CDR3 has 14 residues. CDR3 sequence (DNA): TGCAGCGTTGCTAGCGGCCTCTCCTACAATGAGCAGTTCTTC. Translated: CSVASGLSYNEQFF.

This rearrangement joins TRBV28 to TRBJ2-3; 8 bases fit TRBD1. Per the germline V gene, CDR1 is MDHEN and CDR2 is SYDVKM. The CDR3 is 21 amino acids. V lost 6 bases, J lost 5 bases, and 28 bases stayed unmatched. The CDR3 sequence is CASSSPPRPGQARTYQDTQYF. In nucleotides, the CDR3 is TGTGCCAGCAGCAGCCCCCCTAGGCCGGGACAGGCCAGGACTTATCAAGATACGCAGTATTTT.

The chain has TRBV30 and TRBJ2-7; 7 bases agree with TRBD2. CDR3 length: 12 amino acids. CDR1 GTSNPN and CDR2 SVGIG come from the germline V gene (reference sequence). CDR3 sequence reads: CTAGFTSYEQYF. Here the CDR3 DNA reads TGTACAGCGGGATTCACCTCCTACGAGCAGTACTTC. The complete variable domain, with remaining parts taken from reference TRBV30 and TRBJ2-7, reads SQTIHQWPATLVQPVGSPLSLECTVEGTSNPNLYWYRQAAGRGLQLLFYSVGIGQISSEVPQNLSASRPQDRQFILSSKKLLLSDSGFYLCTAGFTSYEQYFGPGTRLTVT.

The J gene is TRBJ1-6, the V gene TRBV7-3; 9 nucleotides match TRBD1. The CDR3 totals 14 residues. Per the germline V gene, CDR1 is SGHTA and CDR2 is FQGTGA. V shed 3 bases, J shed 9 bases, and the junction held 3 bases outside the gene matches. This chain's CDR3 is CASSLGDRVSPLHF. For the CDR3, the DNA is TGTGCCAGCAGCTTGGGGGACAGGGTTTCACCCCTCCACTTT. The full variable domain, in which reference TRBV7-3 and TRBJ1-6 provide the parts outside the CDR3, is GAGVSQTPSNKVTEKGKYVELRCDPISGHTALYWYRQSLGQGPEFLIYFQGTGAADDSGLPNDRFFAVRPEGSVSTLKIQRTERGDSAVYLCASSLGDRVSPLHFGNGTRLTVT.

This chain uses TRBV25-1 with TRBJ1-1; D ambiguous. The V end lost 1 base, the J end lost 1 base, and 7 bases lay between the germline ends. The CDR3 is 14 amino acids. Germline CDR1 MGHDK, CDR2 SYGVNS. CDR3 loop: CASSESLGNTEAFF. The CDR3 coding sequence is TGTGCCAGCAGTGAATCTCTAGGGAACACTGAAGCTTTCTTT.

The V call is TRBV7-8, the J call TRBJ1-5, with D uncertain. The V gene lost 2 bases and the J gene lost 2 bases, with 19 bases spanning the gap. The V gene's germline CDR1 is SGHVS and CDR2 FQNEAQ. The CDR3 sequence is 18 residues long. The CDR3 DNA follows: TGTGCCAGCAGCTTAAGAGCCCGGAGGAGTACTGGCAATCAGCCCCAGCATTTT. Translating gives CASSLRARRSTGNQPQHF.

The chain has TRBV5-1 and TRBJ1-1; 7 positions agree with TRBD1. With V trimmed by 0 bases and J by 4 bases, 12 bases remained unmatched. CDR3 length: 17 residues. Per the germline V gene, CDR1 is SGHRS and CDR2 is YFSETQ. CDR3 amino acids: CASSLARTGTVPTEAFF. DNA for the CDR3: TGCGCCAGCAGCTTGGCACGAACCGGGACAGTGCCCACTGAAGCTTTCTTT.

This clone appeared a few times. The chain joins TRBV5-4 to TRBJ1-6; a possible D gene is TRBD1 (5 bases). The CDR3 spans 16 residues. Between the trimmed V and J ends, which lost 0 bases and 7 bases, there was a span of 14 bases. The germline CDR1 and CDR2 sequences are SGHNT and YYREEE (reference sequence). CDR3 in DNA: TGTGCCAGCAGCTTGGCTCGCGGGACTCACAATTCACCCCTCCACTTT. It is translated as CASSLARGTHNSPLHF.